One and the same sample provided the 2 T cell receptor beta chains below, sequenced in a study of blood T cell repertoires in COVID-19. Method: immunoSEQ multiplex PCR; TCRdb's copy keeps in-frame clones and lacks some. Here the sample spans around 250,000 clones, roughly 88% being singletons. Sequencing was performed on PBMCs or T cells enriched from blood (not recorded which). The receptors were gathered from a woman aged 40 to 50 with acute COVID-19.

Comment on this clone: This sample also contains other DNA sequences that code for the same CDR3. This chain joins TRBV3-1 (or the pseudogene TRBV3-2) and TRBJ1-4, with no clear D. Germline CDR1 and CDR2: LGHDT and YNNKEL (reference sequence). The V end was cut by 3 bases, the J end by 3 bases, with 26 bases between. This CDR3 has 20 residues. Written as DNA, the CDR3 is TGTGCCAGCAGCCATCCCCGGGATAGGAGGACCCATTTGGCTAATGAAAAACTGTTTTTT. This codes for CASSHPRDRRTHLANEKLFF.

CDR3 sequence reads: CASSIVGALDNEQFF. DNA of the CDR3: TGTGCCAGTAGTATAGTAGGGGCGCTGGACAATGAGCAGTTCTTC. The genes are TRBV19 and TRBJ2-1; tentative D call: TRBD1 (5 bases). The CDR3 covers 15 residues. The V end lost 1 base, the J end lost 5 bases, and 12 bases lay between the germline ends. In germline, CDR1 is LNHDA, CDR2 SQIVND (reference sequence).